Following are 20 T cell receptor beta chains from one sample sequenced in a study of shared clonotypes between healthy human individuals. The table came from immunoSEQ multiplex PCR; TCRdb's copy has only in-frame clones and leaves some out. The repertoire holds fewer than 2.5 million clones, with approximately 93% as singletons. The sequencing input was naive CD4+ T cells from PBMCs. Subset specified: CD45RA+ positively selected. All receptors derive from a man aged 18 to 30 in good health. Some clones in this sample may be carry-over from other donors' samples.

This rearrangement joins TRBV20-1 to TRBJ1-1; D gene ambiguous. V lost 4 bases and J 5 bases, leaving 5 bases between the germline ends. The CDR3 is 10 residues long. CDR1 and CDR2 from the germline V gene are DFQATT and SNEGSKA (reference sequence). CDR3 sequence: CSAIQTEAFF. The CDR3 region has the DNA TGCAGTGCTATACAAACTGAAGCTTTCTTT.

The chain couples TRBV11-2 to TRBJ2-7, with TRBD1 as a possible D gene (5 bases). CDR3 length equals 16 residues. The germline CDR1 and CDR2 sequences are SGHAT and FQNNGV. Between the trimmed V and J ends, which lost 5 bases and 0 bases, there was a span of 17 bases. The CDR3 sequence is CASSQGPRRDSYEQYF. The CDR3, as DNA: TGTGCCAGCAGCCAGGGCCCCAGGCGAGACTCCTACGAGCAGTACTTC.

This chain connects TRBV7-3 to TRBJ2-1; tentatively, D is TRBD2 (5 bases). The CDR3 spans 13 residues. CDR1 is SGHTA and CDR2 is FQGTGA in the germline V gene. V shed 0 bases and J shed 8 bases, with 8 bases lying between them. CDR3 in DNA: TGTGCCAGCAGCTTAACAGGGCGGGATGAGCAGTTCTTC. The encoded protein is CASSLTGRDEQFF.

This rearrangement joins TRBV5-1 to TRBJ2-7; perhaps TRBD2 as D (5 bases). V lost 0 bases to trimming and J lost 0 bases, with 13 bases between them. Looked up from germline, CDR1 is SGHRS and CDR2 is YFSETQ. This CDR3 has 16 amino acids. CDR3 bases: TGCGCCAGCAGCTTGGCCGTGGGAGCGGCCTCCTACGAGCAGTACTTC. This encodes CASSLAVGAASYEQYF.

CDR3 sequence reads: CASSLDPGLAIYNEQFF. CDR3 sequence (DNA): TGCGCCAGCAGCTTGGACCCGGGACTAGCGATTTACAATGAGCAGTTCTTC. The genes are TRBV5-1 and TRBJ2-1; the match to TRBD2 covers 10 bases. The germline CDR1 and CDR2 sequences are SGHRS and YFSETQ. There are 17 residues in the CDR3. V lost 0 bases to trimming and J lost 4 bases; unmatched junction nucleotides: 7.

The gene calls are TRBV4-3 and TRBJ2-7; a weak D match, TRBD2 (6 bases). Germline assignment: CDR1 LGHNA and CDR2 YSLEER. With 0 bases removed from V and 6 bases from J, the gap between germline ends came to 12 bases. CDR3 length: 14 amino acids. CDR3 loop: CASSQDWRGGEQYF. As DNA, the CDR3 is TGCGCCAGCAGCCAAGATTGGCGGGGAGGCGAGCAGTACTTC.

The rearrangement joins TRBV19 to TRBJ1-5, with no clear D. Germline-derived CDR1 and CDR2 are LNHDA and SQIVND (reference sequence). The CDR3 sequence is 16 residues long. Trimming removed 0 bases at V and 9 bases at J, with 18 bases between. CDR3 in DNA: TGTGCCAGTAGTATAGATGAGGTCGGGGAGGTGTGGCCCCAGCATTTT. Its translation is CASSIDEVGEVWPQHF. Combining the CDR3 with reference TRBV19 and TRBJ1-5 gives the whole variable domain DGGITQSPKYLFRKEGQNVTLSCEQNLNHDAMYWYRQDPGQGLRLIYYSQIVNDFQKGDIAEGYSVSREKKESFPLTVTSAQKNPTAFYLCASSIDEVGEVWPQHFGDGTRLSIL.

The chain joins TRBV6-6 to TRBJ2-7; 7 bases align to TRBD2. CDR1 MNHNY and CDR2 SVGAGI come from the germline V gene (reference sequence). CDR3 size: 15 residues. Trimming at V came to 2 bases and at J to 2 bases, leaving 6 bases not matched to a gene. Written as DNA, the CDR3 is TGTGCCAGCAGTTACCGGGAGGCGCTGCCCTACGAGCAGTACTTC. This sequence encodes CASSYREALPYEQYF.

V and J are TRBV7-6 and TRBJ1-1, with unresolved D. This CDR3 comprises 12 residues. Germline V CDR1 and CDR2: SGHVS, FNYEAQ. V was cut by 3 bases and J by 2 bases, with 4 bases left in between. CDR3 in amino acids: CASSFGNTEAFF. Written as DNA, the CDR3 is TGTGCCAGCAGCTTCGGAAACACTGAAGCTTTCTTT.

This chain uses TRBV6-6 with TRBJ1-2; D unresolved. Germline CDR1 MNHNY, CDR2 SVGAGI (reference sequence). The CDR3 spans 11 residues. Trimming removed 6 bases from V and 0 bases from J, with 2 bases in between. The CDR3 nucleotides read TGTGCCAGCAGGGCTAACTATGGCTACACCTTC. It is translated as CASRANYGYTF.

Note on this clone: The same CDR3 can be traced to other DNA sequences in this sample. This chain connects TRBV28 to TRBJ1-5; D not resolved. Trimming removed 5 bases at V and 5 bases at J, with 7 bases between. The CDR3 covers 12 residues. CDR1 and CDR2 (germline): MDHEN, SYDVKM. The CDR3 DNA follows: TGTGCCAGCAGTGGCAGTGATCAGCCCCAGCATTTT. It codes for CASSGSDQPQHF.

This chain uses TRBV28 with TRBJ1-1, with TRBD1 matching over 10 bases. The CDR3 spans 15 residues. V gave up 5 bases and J gave up 5 bases; unmatched junction bases: 8. Looked up from germline, CDR1 is MDHEN and CDR2 is SYDVKM. CDR3 nucleotide sequence: TGTGCCAGCAGTAGTCCCGGGACAGGGGAAACTGAAGCTTTCTTT. As protein: CASSSPGTGETEAFF.

This chain connects TRBV6-6 to TRBJ1-5; D call uncertain. This CDR3 is built from 15 residues. The germline CDR1 and CDR2 sequences are MNHNY and SVGAGI (reference sequence). V shed 6 bases and J shed 1 base, with 13 bases lying between them. DNA of the CDR3: TGTGCCAGCAGCAGACAAGGGATGAGCAATCAGCCCCAGCATTTT. Its translation: CASSRQGMSNQPQHF.

The V call is TRBV28, the J call TRBJ2-4; tentative D call: TRBD1 (5 bases). The V and J ends lost 3 bases and 5 bases respectively, with 8 bases between them. Germline V gene lookup returns CDR1 MDHEN and CDR2 SYDVKM. The length of the CDR3 is 13 residues. The DNA of the CDR3 is TGTGCCAGCAGTTTCGGCAGGGAAAACATTCAGTACTTC. Its translation is CASSFGRENIQYF.

There are a few counts of this clone. Other nucleotide sequences in the sample specify the same CDR3. The rearrangement joins TRBV20-1 to TRBJ1-5; D gene ambiguous. The V gene lost 1 base and the J gene lost 6 bases, with 4 bases spanning the gap. There are 11 residues in the CDR3. CDR1 DFQATT and CDR2 SNEGSKA come from the germline V gene (reference sequence). The CDR3 sequence: CSARVGQPQHF. CDR3 DNA sequence: TGCAGTGCTAGAGTCGGTCAGCCCCAGCATTTT.

This chain joins TRBV2 and TRBJ1-1; no reliable D call. Germline V gene data show CDR1 as SNHLY and CDR2 as FYNNEI. The ends were cut back, 2 bases at V and 9 bases at J, with 7 bases in the middle. There are 11 residues in the CDR3. The CDR3 here is CASSESAQAFF. For the CDR3, the DNA is TGTGCCAGCAGTGAATCGGCGCAAGCTTTCTTT.

The chain couples TRBV7-2 to TRBJ1-2, with unresolved D. The V and J ends lost 2 bases and 4 bases respectively, with 11 bases between them. This CDR3 is built from 14 residues. CDR1 SGHTA and CDR2 FQGNSA come from the germline V gene. In DNA, the CDR3 is TGTGCCAGCAGCTTAAGCGCCGCTACCTATGGCTACACCTTC. This gives the protein CASSLSAATYGYTF.

V gene TRBV28 combines with J gene TRBJ1-5; tentative D call: TRBD1 (6 bases). V lost 6 bases, J lost 7 bases, and 25 bases lay in between. CDR3 length equals 17 residues. The V gene's germline CDR1 is MDHEN and CDR2 SYDVKM. In DNA, the CDR3 is TGTGCCAGCAGGCCTCCTAAGGGGGAACCCGGTTGGCAGCCCCAGCATTTT. This sequence encodes CASRPPKGEPGWQPQHF.

The chain links TRBV7-6 to TRBJ2-5; D gene uncertain. V lost 5 bases and J 3 bases, leaving 13 bases between the germline ends. This CDR3 has 14 residues. Per the germline V gene, CDR1 is SGHVS and CDR2 is FNYEAQ. CDR3 sequence: CASSPRGPEETQYF. CDR3 nucleotide sequence: TGTGCCAGCAGCCCTAGAGGACCGGAAGAGACCCAGTACTTC.

The chain carries TRBV15 and TRBJ1-1; a possible D gene is TRBD1 (5 bases). The CDR3 runs to 14 residues. CDR1 LNHNV and CDR2 YYDKDF come from the germline V gene (reference sequence). Between the trimmed V and J ends, which lost 1 base and 5 bases, there was a span of 11 bases. CDR3 in DNA: TGTGCCACCAGCAGAGGCGGGCAGGGTACTGAAGCTTTCTTT. Translation: CATSRGGQGTEAFF.